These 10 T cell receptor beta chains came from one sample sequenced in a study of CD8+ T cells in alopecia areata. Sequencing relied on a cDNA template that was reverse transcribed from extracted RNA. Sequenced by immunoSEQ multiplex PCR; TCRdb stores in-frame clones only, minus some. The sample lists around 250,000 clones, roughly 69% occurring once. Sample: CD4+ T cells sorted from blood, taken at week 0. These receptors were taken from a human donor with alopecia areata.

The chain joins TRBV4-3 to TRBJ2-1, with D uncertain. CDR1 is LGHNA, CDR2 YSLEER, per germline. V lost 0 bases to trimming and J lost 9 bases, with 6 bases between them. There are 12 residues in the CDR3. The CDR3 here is CASSQDLGEQFF. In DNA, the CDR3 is TGCGCCAGCAGCCAAGATTTAGGTGAGCAGTTCTTC.

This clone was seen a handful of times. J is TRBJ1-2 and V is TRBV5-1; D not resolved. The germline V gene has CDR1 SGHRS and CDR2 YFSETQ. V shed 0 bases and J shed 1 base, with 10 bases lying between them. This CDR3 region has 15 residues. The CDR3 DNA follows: TGCGCCAGCAGCTTGGGTGGAAGCGGTAACTATGGCTACACCTTC. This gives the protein CASSLGGSGNYGYTF.

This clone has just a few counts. The CDR3 protein is CASSDDHNYQPQHF. Here the CDR3 DNA reads TGTGCCAGCAGTGACGACCATAACTATCAGCCCCAGCATTTT. The V call is TRBV2, the J call TRBJ1-5; no clear D gene. This CDR3 has 14 residues. The V and J ends lost 3 bases and 5 bases respectively, with 11 bases between them. Germline V gene data show CDR1 as SNHLY and CDR2 as FYNNEI.

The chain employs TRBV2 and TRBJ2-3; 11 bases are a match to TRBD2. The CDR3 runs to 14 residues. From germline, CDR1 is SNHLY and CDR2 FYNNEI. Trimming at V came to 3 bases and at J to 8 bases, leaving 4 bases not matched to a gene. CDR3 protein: CASSDSGGASTQYF. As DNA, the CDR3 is TGTGCCAGCAGTGATAGCGGGGGGGCTAGTACGCAGTATTTT.

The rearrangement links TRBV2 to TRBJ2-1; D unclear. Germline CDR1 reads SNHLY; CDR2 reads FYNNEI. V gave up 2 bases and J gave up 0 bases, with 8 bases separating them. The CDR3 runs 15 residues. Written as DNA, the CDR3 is TGTGCCAGCAGTGAACTACCACTCTCCTACAATGAGCAGTTCTTC. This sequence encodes CASSELPLSYNEQFF. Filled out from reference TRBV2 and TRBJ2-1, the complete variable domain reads EPEVTQTPSHQVTQMGQEVILRCVPISNHLYFYWYRQILGQKVEFLVSFYNNEISEKSEIFDDQFSVERPDGSNFTLKIRSTKLEDSAMYFCASSELPLSYNEQFFGPGTRLTVL.

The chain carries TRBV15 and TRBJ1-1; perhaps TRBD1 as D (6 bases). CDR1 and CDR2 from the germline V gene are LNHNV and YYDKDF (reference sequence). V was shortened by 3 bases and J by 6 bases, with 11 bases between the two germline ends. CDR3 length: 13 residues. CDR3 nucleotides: TGTGCCACCAGCAGTAGGAGGGGGGCTGAAGCTTTCTTT. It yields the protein CATSSRRGAEAFF. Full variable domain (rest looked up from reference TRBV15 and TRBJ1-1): DAMVIQNPRYQVTQFGKPVTLSCSQTLNHNVMYWYQQKSSQAPKLLFHYYDKDFNNEADTPDNFQSRRPNTSFCFLDIRSPGLGDTAMYLCATSSRRGAEAFFGQGTRLTVV.

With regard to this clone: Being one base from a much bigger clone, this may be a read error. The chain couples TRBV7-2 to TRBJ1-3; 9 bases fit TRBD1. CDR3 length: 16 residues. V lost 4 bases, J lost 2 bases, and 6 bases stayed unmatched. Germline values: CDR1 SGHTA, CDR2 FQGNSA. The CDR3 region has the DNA TGTGCCAGCAGCTCCCACAGGGGGCTGACTGGAAACACCATATATTTT. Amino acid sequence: CASSSHRGLTGNTIYF.

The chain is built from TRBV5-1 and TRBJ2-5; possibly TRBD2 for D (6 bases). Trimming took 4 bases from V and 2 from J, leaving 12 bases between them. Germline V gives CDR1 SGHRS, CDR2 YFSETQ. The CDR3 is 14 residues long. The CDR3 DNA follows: TGCGCCAGCAGCGACGGAGGGGTTCAAGAGACCCAGTACTTC. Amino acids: CASSDGGVQETQYF.

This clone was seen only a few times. The CDR3 nucleotides are TGCGCCAGCAGCTCGGCCGATTACGGGGAGCTGTTTTTT. Encoded protein: CASSSADYGELFF. The V call is TRBV5-1, the J call TRBJ2-2; D unclear. Deletions cut 3 bases from V and 7 bases from J, with 10 bases between. The CDR3 contains 13 residues. Germline V gene lookup returns CDR1 SGHRS and CDR2 YFSETQ.

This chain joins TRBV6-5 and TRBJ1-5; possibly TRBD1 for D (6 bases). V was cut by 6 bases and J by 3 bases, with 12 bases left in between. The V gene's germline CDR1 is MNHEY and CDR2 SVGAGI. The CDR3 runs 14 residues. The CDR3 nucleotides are TGTGCCAGCAGGGATACAGGGTCCAATCAGCCCCAGCATTTT. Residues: CASRDTGSNQPQHF.